A selection of T cell receptor beta chains follows, all from one sample in a study of PD-1 blockade in classical Hodgkin lymphoma. Produced via immunoSEQ multiplex PCR; TCRdb's table is partial and in-frame only. The table records around 31,000 clones, around 80% of them present only once. The source was CD4+ T cells from blood, collected before the fourth cycle of nivolumab. These receptors were taken from a human donor with classical Hodgkin lymphoma. CDR3s include the opening cysteine and the closing phenylalanine or tryptophan. The order of the fields is V gene, J gene, clone size, D gene, CDR3 DNA, CDR3 protein. The D gene is left open where the match is weak. Not every row has a clone size; where given, it reads once, few, many or a size class.

V gene: TRBV7-2; J gene: TRBJ1-2; clone size: -; D gene: TRBD1; CDR3 DNA: TGTGCCAGCAGCCACGGGACAGGGTACAGCTACACCTTC; CDR3 protein: CASSHGTGYSYTF
V gene: TRBV30; J gene: TRBJ2-2; clone size: -; D gene: TRBD2; CDR3 DNA: TGTGCCTGGAGTGTATTACGAACTCGGGGGGGTAACACCGGGGAGCTGTTTTTT; CDR3 protein: CAWSVLRTRGGNTGELFF
V gene: TRBV29-1; J gene: TRBJ1-1; clone size: -; D gene: TRBD1; CDR3 DNA: TGCAGCGTTGAAAGACAGGGGAACACTGAAGCTTTCTTT; CDR3 protein: CSVERQGNTEAFF
V gene: TRBV19; J gene: TRBJ2-5; clone size: -; D gene: -; CDR3 DNA: TGTGCCAGTAGTATAGGGGGCCTTTCCGAGACCCAGTACTTC; CDR3 protein: CASSIGGLSETQYF
V gene: TRBV7-2; J gene: TRBJ1-2; clone size: few; D gene: -; CDR3 DNA: TGTGCCAGCAGCTTAGATGCGGGGACCGCAAGGTATGGCTACACCTTC; CDR3 protein: CASSLDAGTARYGYTF
V gene: TRBV14; J gene: TRBJ1-2; clone size: -; D gene: -; CDR3 DNA: TGTGCCAGCAGCCCTGGGCTGGTTTATGGCTACACCTTC; CDR3 protein: CASSPGLVYGYTF
V gene: TRBV18; J gene: TRBJ2-7; clone size: -; D gene: -; CDR3 DNA: TGTGCCAGCTCACCATGGGGTAGCGACGAGCAGTACTTC; CDR3 protein: CASSPWGSDEQYF
V gene: TRBV18; J gene: TRBJ1-1; clone size: -; D gene: TRBD1; CDR3 DNA: TGTGCCAGCTCACCCCGACAGGGAGAGGGGACTGAAGCTTTCTTT; CDR3 protein: CASSPRQGEGTEAFF
V gene: TRBV5-3; J gene: TRBJ2-3; clone size: -; D gene: -; CDR3 DNA: TGTGCCGTAAGGAGGGGGGCCGTAGATACGCAGTATTTT; CDR3 protein: CAVRRGAVDTQYF
V gene: TRBV6-5; J gene: TRBJ1-4; clone size: once; D gene: -; CDR3 DNA: TGTGCCAGCAGTTATTCCCCAGGGGATGAAAAACTGTTTTTT; CDR3 protein: CASSYSPGDEKLFF
V gene: TRBV5-1; J gene: TRBJ1-3; clone size: -; D gene: TRBD1; CDR3 DNA: TGCGCCAGCAGCTCCGGACAGGCTCTCTCTGGAAACACCATATATTTT; CDR3 protein: CASSSGQALSGNTIYF
V gene: TRBV5-1; J gene: TRBJ1-4; clone size: -; D gene: -; CDR3 DNA: TGCGCCAGCAGCCCGCAGCCTAACAGTAATGAAAAACTGTTTTTT; CDR3 protein: CASSPQPNSNEKLFF
V gene: TRBV4-2; J gene: TRBJ1-1; clone size: -; D gene: TRBD1; CDR3 DNA: TGTGCCAGCAGCCAAGCTTACAGACACAGGGGGGACACTGAAGCTTTCTTT; CDR3 protein: CASSQAYRHRGDTEAFF
V gene: TRBV5-6; J gene: TRBJ1-5; clone size: -; D gene: -; CDR3 DNA: TGTGCCAGTAGCCGGGACAGCAATCAGCCCCAGCATTTT; CDR3 protein: CASSRDSNQPQHF
V gene: TRBV6-1; J gene: TRBJ1-3; clone size: -; D gene: -; CDR3 DNA: TGTGCCAGCAGTGCGATCAGGGACCGGACTTACTCTGGAAACACCATATATTTT; CDR3 protein: CASSAIRDRTYSGNTIYF
V gene: TRBV7-2; J gene: TRBJ2-1; clone size: -; D gene: -; CDR3 DNA: TGTGCCAGCAGCCCCATCTTAAGCGAGCAGTTCTTC; CDR3 protein: CASSPILSEQFF
V gene: TRBV11-2; J gene: TRBJ2-7; clone size: -; D gene: TRBD1; CDR3 DNA: TGTGCCAGCAGCACCAGACAGGGGGCTACCTACGAGCAGTACTTC; CDR3 protein: CASSTRQGATYEQYF
V gene: TRBV19; J gene: TRBJ1-2; clone size: few; D gene: -; CDR3 DNA: TGTGCCAGTAGTTTCAACGCTAACTATGGCTACACCTTC; CDR3 protein: CASSFNANYGYTF
V gene: TRBV6-1; J gene: TRBJ1-3; clone size: -; D gene: -; CDR3 DNA: TGTGCCAGCAGTGAAAGCCTACAGGTTGGCCGAAACACCATATATTTT; CDR3 protein: CASSESLQVGRNTIYF
V gene: TRBV5-6; J gene: TRBJ2-3; clone size: -; D gene: -; CDR3 DNA: TGTGCCAGCAGCTTGGGTGGGCTACGACGCACAGATACGCAGTATTTT; CDR3 protein: CASSLGGLRRTDTQYF
V gene: TRBV28; J gene: TRBJ1-1; clone size: -; D gene: -; CDR3 DNA: TGTGCCAGCAGTTTATGGACAGTTATGCAGGAAGCTTTCTTT; CDR3 protein: CASSLWTVMQEAFF
V gene: TRBV12-5; J gene: TRBJ1-5; clone size: -; D gene: -; CDR3 DNA: TGTGCTAGTGGCTCCGGGGGGGTTAATCAGCCCCAGCATTTT; CDR3 protein: CASGSGGVNQPQHF
V gene: TRBV18; J gene: TRBJ2-2; clone size: -; D gene: -; CDR3 DNA: TGTGCCAGCTCACCGAGAGGTTCTAAGAACACCGGGGAGCTGTTTTTT; CDR3 protein: CASSPRGSKNTGELFF
V gene: TRBV21-1; J gene: TRBJ2-1; clone size: -; D gene: -; CDR3 DNA: TGTGCCAGCAGCCCGGGGGGGGACACGCCCTTGGGAAATGAGCAGTTCTTC; CDR3 protein: CASSPGGDTPLGNEQFF
V gene: TRBV6-5; J gene: TRBJ1-1; clone size: -; D gene: -; CDR3 DNA: TGTGCCAGCAGTTACGGGGCGACAGAAGCTGAAGCTTTCTTT; CDR3 protein: CASSYGATEAEAFF
V gene: TRBV7-2; J gene: TRBJ1-2; clone size: -; D gene: TRBD1; CDR3 DNA: TGTGCCAGCAGCTCACAGGGGGCTAACTATGGCTACACCTTC; CDR3 protein: CASSSQGANYGYTF
V gene: TRBV30; J gene: TRBJ1-3; clone size: few; D gene: -; CDR3 DNA: TGTGCCTGGAGTGTAGGGGACGGCTCTGGAAACACCATATATTTT; CDR3 protein: CAWSVGDGSGNTIYF
V gene: TRBV7-9; J gene: TRBJ2-7; clone size: -; D gene: TRBD2; CDR3 DNA: TGTGCCAGCAGCCCTAGCGGGGGGTACGAGCAGTACTTC; CDR3 protein: CASSPSGGYEQYF
V gene: TRBV30; J gene: TRBJ2-7; clone size: -; D gene: TRBD1; CDR3 DNA: TGTGCCTGGGACAGGGACTCCTACGAGCAGTACTTC; CDR3 protein: CAWDRDSYEQYF
V gene: TRBV7-6; J gene: TRBJ1-1; clone size: -; D gene: TRBD1; CDR3 DNA: TGTGCCAGCAGCTCGTTCGACAGGGGTCAAACTGAAGCTTTCTTT; CDR3 protein: CASSSFDRGQTEAFF
V gene: TRBV6-5; J gene: TRBJ1-1; clone size: few; D gene: -; CDR3 DNA: TGTGCCAGCAGGAGGAGGGAAAAAGGACTCACTGAAGCTTTCTTT; CDR3 protein: CASRRREKGLTEAFF
V gene: TRBV20-1; J gene: TRBJ2-4; clone size: -; D gene: -; CDR3 DNA: TGCAGTGCAACCCTAATTGCTCAGTACTTC; CDR3 protein: CSATLIAQYF
V gene: TRBV7-3; J gene: TRBJ1-6; clone size: few; D gene: -; CDR3 DNA: TGTGCCAGCAGCTTGGACTATAATTCACCCCTCCACTTT; CDR3 protein: CASSLDYNSPLHF
V gene: TRBV6-1; J gene: TRBJ1-1; clone size: -; D gene: -; CDR3 DNA: TGTGCCACTAGCCGGCCCGGGCACACTGAAGCTTTCTTT; CDR3 protein: CATSRPGHTEAFF
V gene: TRBV5-1; J gene: TRBJ1-2; clone size: -; D gene: TRBD1; CDR3 DNA: TGCGCCAGCAGCCCGGGACAGGGGGGAATTTATGGCTACACCTTC; CDR3 protein: CASSPGQGGIYGYTF
V gene: TRBV4-2; J gene: TRBJ1-1; clone size: -; D gene: -; CDR3 DNA: TGTGCCAGCAGCCAAGCGACGGTGAACACTGAAGCTTTCTTT; CDR3 protein: CASSQATVNTEAFF
V gene: TRBV7-9; J gene: TRBJ1-2; clone size: few; D gene: TRBD1; CDR3 DNA: TGTGCCAGCAGCCAAGGGCTTCAGGGGGCGCGCGGCTACACCTTC; CDR3 protein: CASSQGLQGARGYTF
V gene: TRBV6-1; J gene: TRBJ1-5; clone size: -; D gene: -; CDR3 DNA: TGTGCCAGCAGTGAAGGGACAGTGAGTAGCAATCAGCCCCAGCATTTT; CDR3 protein: CASSEGTVSSNQPQHF
V gene: TRBV4-1; J gene: TRBJ1-1; clone size: few; D gene: -; CDR3 DNA: TGCGCCAGCAGCCCCACCTGGACCTACATGAACACTGAAGCTTTCTTT; CDR3 protein: CASSPTWTYMNTEAFF
V gene: TRBV5-1; J gene: TRBJ1-5; clone size: -; D gene: TRBD1; CDR3 DNA: TGCGCCAGCAGCGGGACAGGGGGCGATCAGCCCCAGCATTTT; CDR3 protein: CASSGTGGDQPQHF
V gene: TRBV5-4; J gene: TRBJ2-1; clone size: -; D gene: TRBD2; CDR3 DNA: TGTGCCAGCAGCTTGAGCGGGGGGCTATACAATGAGCAGTTCTTC; CDR3 protein: CASSLSGGLYNEQFF
V gene: TRBV12-5; J gene: TRBJ2-7; clone size: -; D gene: -; CDR3 DNA: TGTGCTAGTGGTTTGCTCCACCTCGGGGGAGGATCCTACGAGCAGTACTTC; CDR3 protein: CASGLLHLGGGSYEQYF
V gene: TRBV12-5; J gene: TRBJ1-1; clone size: -; D gene: -; CDR3 DNA: TGTGCTAGTGGTTTGGTAATGGGGGGCCAACTGAACACTGAAGCTTTCTTT; CDR3 protein: CASGLVMGGQLNTEAFF